Listed below are T cell receptor beta chains from one sample, sequenced in a study of T cell responses to AZD1222 COVID-19 vaccine. Profiled with immunoSEQ multiplex PCR; TCRdb holds only in-frame clones, not every one. The sample shows about 86,000 clones, about 92% of them seen only once. The specimen was peripheral blood, collected 28 days after the second AZD1222 dose. These receptors were taken from an adult who received the AZD1222 COVID-19 vaccine. Each CDR3 is given with its conserved first and last residue. D genes are given only for firm matches. Expanded clones are given a class, and other clones once, few, many or no size at all.

TGTGCCAGCAGATCCGGGGGAACGCAGTATTTT	CASRSGGTQYF	.	.	TRBV14	TRBJ2-3
TGTGCCAGCAGCCCCCAGGGTGGAAACACCATATATTTT	CASSPQGGNTIYF	.	.	TRBV9	TRBJ1-3
TGTGCCAGCAGTTCCGCTGGAGGCCCGGTGAGCAATCAGCCCCAGCATTTT	CASSSAGGPVSNQPQHF	.	.	TRBV27	TRBJ1-5
TGTGCCAGTAAAAATTCGGACAGGTTGAGCAATCAGCCCCAGCATTTT	CASKNSDRLSNQPQHF	TRBD1	.	TRBV19	TRBJ1-5
TGTGCCAGAAGCCGACAGGGGGGTACTGAAAAACTGTTTTTT	CARSRQGGTEKLFF	TRBD1	.	TRBV5-3	TRBJ1-4
TGTGCCTGGGCCGGGACAGGGGGAGTACGCGAGCAGTACTTC	CAWAGTGGVREQYF	TRBD1	few	TRBV30	TRBJ2-7
TGCAGCGTTGGTGTCGGGACTAGCCCTTCAGATACGCAGTATTTT	CSVGVGTSPSDTQYF	TRBD2	once	TRBV29-1	TRBJ2-3
TGTGCCAGCGTGTTGACGGGGGCCACCTACAATGAGCAGTTCTTC	CASVLTGATYNEQFF	.	.	TRBV27	TRBJ2-1
TGTGCCAGCAGCTCCCCCAGACAGGGAGGCTCCTATAATTCACCCCTCCACTTT	CASSSPRQGGSYNSPLHF	TRBD1	.	TRBV5-4	TRBJ1-6
TGCGCCAGCAGCTTGGAAGTTAGGGGAAGGACAACAAAAAGCGGGGAGCTGTTTTTT	CASSLEVRGRTTKSGELFF	.	.	TRBV5-1	TRBJ2-2
TGTGCCAGCAGCTTAGGCCCCCACGCAGATACGCAGTATTTT	CASSLGPHADTQYF	.	.	TRBV11-3	TRBJ2-3
TGTGCCAGCAGCCAAGGGCCTTTCGCGGTGGAGCCCCAGCATTTT	CASSQGPFAVEPQHF	.	.	TRBV3-1/TRBV3-2	TRBJ1-5
TGTGCCAGCAGTGACACGGGTCCGGCAGATACGCAGTATTTT	CASSDTGPADTQYF	.	.	TRBV6-1	TRBJ2-3
TGCGCCAGCAGCCAGGTCGCCGGGACAGGGGTATCTGGGGCCAACGTCCTGACTTTC	CASSQVAGTGVSGANVLTF	TRBD1	once	TRBV4-1	TRBJ2-6
TGTGCCAGCAGCTTACAGTTCGAAAACTATGGCTACACCTTC	CASSLQFENYGYTF	.	once	TRBV13	TRBJ1-2
TGTGCCAGCAGCCCTAATGGGGTTAGGAACACCGGGGAGCTGTTTTTT	CASSPNGVRNTGELFF	.	.	TRBV7-9	TRBJ2-2
TGCGCCAGCAGCTCAAGGGATCGGGGCGCAGATACGCAGTATTTT	CASSSRDRGADTQYF	.	.	TRBV5-1	TRBJ2-3
TGCGCCAGCAGCCCACGGACAGGTAAACCAGACCAGTATGGCTACACCTTC	CASSPRTGKPDQYGYTF	TRBD1	.	TRBV4-1	TRBJ1-2
TGTGCCAGCAGCTTGGCACGGGCCGGGGAGCTGTTTTTT	CASSLARAGELFF	.	.	TRBV7-6	TRBJ2-2
TGTGCCAGCAGCTTAGTTGGCGGGGACTCCTACGAGCAGTACTTC	CASSLVGGDSYEQYF	.	.	TRBV7-2	TRBJ2-7
TGTGCCAGCAGTAGCAACCAGGGGGCGCGTAACGGCTACACCTTC	CASSSNQGARNGYTF	TRBD1	.	TRBV6-5	TRBJ1-2
TGCGCCAGCAGCTTGGGAGTAGCGGGGGCGGAGACCCAGTACTTC	CASSLGVAGAETQYF	TRBD2	.	TRBV5-1	TRBJ2-5
TGTGCCAGCAGCCAAGATGCGGGAAACACCATATATTTT	CASSQDAGNTIYF	.	.	TRBV3-1/TRBV3-2	TRBJ1-3
TGTGCCAGCAGACTCCGAGGGGGGGAGGGAGAGACCCAGTACTTC	CASRLRGGEGETQYF	.	.	TRBV7-2	TRBJ2-5
TGTGCCAGCAGCTTAGGGACAGGGGCTAGCAATCAGCCCCAGCATTTT	CASSLGTGASNQPQHF	TRBD1	.	TRBV7-9	TRBJ1-5
TGTGCCACCCAGTCGGGGGAAGAGACCCAGTACTTC	CATQSGEETQYF	.	.	TRBV12-3/TRBV12-4	TRBJ2-5
TGTGCCAGCAGCTTAGTTCCGGCAACCTCTGGGGCCAACGTCCTGACTTTC	CASSLVPATSGANVLTF	.	.	TRBV7-9	TRBJ2-6
TGTGCCAGCAGCTTAGATGACGGGGAGGGCATGAACACTGAAGCTTTCTTT	CASSLDDGEGMNTEAFF	.	.	TRBV7-6	TRBJ1-1
TGTGCCAGCAGACGGACAGTGTCCTACGAGCAGTACTTC	CASRRTVSYEQYF	.	.	TRBV12-3/TRBV12-4	TRBJ2-7
TGCGCCAGCAGCCAAGATATGTTCGGGACTTCCACAGATACGCAGTATTTT	CASSQDMFGTSTDTQYF	.	.	TRBV4-1	TRBJ2-3
TGCGCCAGCAGCGTTCCGGGACAGGGGGTAATTTCCATGAACACTGAAGCTTTCTTT	CASSVPGQGVISMNTEAFF	TRBD1	.	TRBV5-1	TRBJ1-1
TGTGCCAGCAGTGGAACTAGCGGGGGAGTCTTTCATACGCAGTATTTT	CASSGTSGGVFHTQYF	TRBD2	.	TRBV6-4	TRBJ2-3
TGTGCCAGCAGCGTAGACCCTAGCGGTTCAATGGGTACGCAGTATTTT	CASSVDPSGSMGTQYF	TRBD2	.	TRBV9	TRBJ2-3
TGTGCCAGCAGCCAAGATCGTCATCAGCCCCAGCATTTT	CASSQDRHQPQHF	.	.	TRBV3-1/TRBV3-2	TRBJ1-5
TGTGCCAGCTCACCACCAGGTCTAGGAGGCTACACCTTC	CASSPPGLGGYTF	.	few	TRBV18	TRBJ1-2
TGTGCCAGCACAAAGACAGCGACTGGAAACACCATATATTTT	CASTKTATGNTIYF	.	.	TRBV7-6	TRBJ1-3
TGCGCCAGCAGCCAAGCACCAGGGGGAGTTATCCTGTTTTTT	CASSQAPGGVILFF	TRBD1	.	TRBV4-1	TRBJ1-4
TGTGCCAGCAGCGTAGCTGGGACAGGACTCTATGGCTACACCTTC	CASSVAGTGLYGYTF	TRBD1	.	TRBV9	TRBJ1-2
TGTGCCAGCAGCTTAGAGGAGTACAATCAGCCCCAGCATTTT	CASSLEEYNQPQHF	.	.	TRBV7-8	TRBJ1-5
TGTGCCAGCAGTTTAGGACAGATCGCAGATACGCAGTATTTT	CASSLGQIADTQYF	.	.	TRBV27	TRBJ2-3
TGTGCCAGCAGCTCCCTCGATGGACTAGCGGGGGGCCTGAAGGTGGATACGCAGTATTTT	CASSSLDGLAGGLKVDTQYF	TRBD2	.	TRBV28	TRBJ2-3
TGTGCCAGCAGTTACGCCCCTGGGGCCATGAACACTGAAGCTTTCTTT	CASSYAPGAMNTEAFF	.	.	TRBV6-5	TRBJ1-1
TGTGCCAGCAGACTAGGTGGGGGGGGCCACACCGGGGAGCTGTTTTTT	CASRLGGGGHTGELFF	.	.	TRBV7-2	TRBJ2-2
TGTGCCAGCAGTCCCCGTCATGGACAGTTCACTGAAGCTTTCTTT	CASSPRHGQFTEAFF	.	.	TRBV27	TRBJ1-1
TGTGCCAGCAGCCATACACAGGGGAATGAGCAGTTCTTC	CASSHTQGNEQFF	TRBD1	.	TRBV3-1/TRBV3-2	TRBJ2-1
TGTGCCAGCAGCTTAGTGACAGGGCAAGAGACCCAGTACTTC	CASSLVTGQETQYF	TRBD1	.	TRBV7-9	TRBJ2-5
TGTGCCAGCAGTGAACGGCAGGGGAGCTCCTATAATTCACCCCTCCACTTT	CASSERQGSSYNSPLHF	.	.	TRBV2	TRBJ1-6
TGTGCCAGCAGCTTAGGGGGGACAGGGACTGAAGCTTTCTTT	CASSLGGTGTEAFF	TRBD1	once	TRBV13	TRBJ1-1
TGTGCCAGCAGGGGGGACAGGGGAACTGGAAACACCATATATTTT	CASRGDRGTGNTIYF	TRBD1	.	TRBV5-6	TRBJ1-3
TGCGCCAGCAGCTTGATGGAAGCCTACGAGCAGTACTTC	CASSLMEAYEQYF	.	.	TRBV5-1	TRBJ2-7
TGTGCCAGCAGCCAAGCCATCCCGGCCCAAGAGACCCAGTACTTC	CASSQAIPAQETQYF	.	once	TRBV14	TRBJ2-5
TGTGCCAGTAGCTCGCTGCCAGGGAGGGGGAACACTGAAGCTTTCTTT	CASSSLPGRGNTEAFF	.	.	TRBV19	TRBJ1-1
TGCGCCAGCAGCTTACCTCCGGGACAGGGGCCAGAGACCCAGTACTTC	CASSLPPGQGPETQYF	TRBD1	.	TRBV5-1	TRBJ2-5
TGTGCCAGCAGACAGTTGGGGGGGAACACTGAAGCTTTCTTT	CASRQLGGNTEAFF	.	.	TRBV27	TRBJ1-1
TGTGCCAGCAGCCCTAACATGAACACTGAAGCTTTCTTT	CASSPNMNTEAFF	.	few	TRBV7-3	TRBJ1-1